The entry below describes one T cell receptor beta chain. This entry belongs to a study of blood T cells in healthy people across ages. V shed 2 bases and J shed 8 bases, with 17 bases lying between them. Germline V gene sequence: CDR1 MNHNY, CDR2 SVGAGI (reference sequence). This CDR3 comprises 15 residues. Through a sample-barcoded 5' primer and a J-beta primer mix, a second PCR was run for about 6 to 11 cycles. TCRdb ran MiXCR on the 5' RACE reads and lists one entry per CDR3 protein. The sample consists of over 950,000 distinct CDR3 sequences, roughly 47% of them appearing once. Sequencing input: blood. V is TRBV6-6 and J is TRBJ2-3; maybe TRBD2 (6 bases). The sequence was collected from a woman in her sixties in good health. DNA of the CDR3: TGTGCCAGCAGTTACCCCTTAGCGGATCTCGTTACGCAGTATTTT. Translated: CASSYPLADLVTQYF.